The clone carrying this TCR beta chain was seen at least ten times. The sample is drawn from a study of identical twins. MiXCR, run by TCRdb on the 5' RACE reads, gives a single entry per CDR3 protein. The sample lists roughly 710,000 distinct CDR3 sequences, 6% to 6.5% occurring once. This CDR3 has 12 amino acids. Germline V gene data show CDR1 as SGHRS and CDR2 as YFSETQ. The V and J ends lost 0 bases and 4 bases respectively, with 4 bases between them. The sequence came from a man aged 18 to 29 in good health. The sample taken for sequencing was naive T cells sorted from blood. This sequence joins TRBV5-1 and TRBJ2-5; D is unclear. CDR3 residues: CASSLALETQYF. CDR3 DNA: TGCGCCAGCAGCTTGGCCCTAGAGACCCAGTACTTC.